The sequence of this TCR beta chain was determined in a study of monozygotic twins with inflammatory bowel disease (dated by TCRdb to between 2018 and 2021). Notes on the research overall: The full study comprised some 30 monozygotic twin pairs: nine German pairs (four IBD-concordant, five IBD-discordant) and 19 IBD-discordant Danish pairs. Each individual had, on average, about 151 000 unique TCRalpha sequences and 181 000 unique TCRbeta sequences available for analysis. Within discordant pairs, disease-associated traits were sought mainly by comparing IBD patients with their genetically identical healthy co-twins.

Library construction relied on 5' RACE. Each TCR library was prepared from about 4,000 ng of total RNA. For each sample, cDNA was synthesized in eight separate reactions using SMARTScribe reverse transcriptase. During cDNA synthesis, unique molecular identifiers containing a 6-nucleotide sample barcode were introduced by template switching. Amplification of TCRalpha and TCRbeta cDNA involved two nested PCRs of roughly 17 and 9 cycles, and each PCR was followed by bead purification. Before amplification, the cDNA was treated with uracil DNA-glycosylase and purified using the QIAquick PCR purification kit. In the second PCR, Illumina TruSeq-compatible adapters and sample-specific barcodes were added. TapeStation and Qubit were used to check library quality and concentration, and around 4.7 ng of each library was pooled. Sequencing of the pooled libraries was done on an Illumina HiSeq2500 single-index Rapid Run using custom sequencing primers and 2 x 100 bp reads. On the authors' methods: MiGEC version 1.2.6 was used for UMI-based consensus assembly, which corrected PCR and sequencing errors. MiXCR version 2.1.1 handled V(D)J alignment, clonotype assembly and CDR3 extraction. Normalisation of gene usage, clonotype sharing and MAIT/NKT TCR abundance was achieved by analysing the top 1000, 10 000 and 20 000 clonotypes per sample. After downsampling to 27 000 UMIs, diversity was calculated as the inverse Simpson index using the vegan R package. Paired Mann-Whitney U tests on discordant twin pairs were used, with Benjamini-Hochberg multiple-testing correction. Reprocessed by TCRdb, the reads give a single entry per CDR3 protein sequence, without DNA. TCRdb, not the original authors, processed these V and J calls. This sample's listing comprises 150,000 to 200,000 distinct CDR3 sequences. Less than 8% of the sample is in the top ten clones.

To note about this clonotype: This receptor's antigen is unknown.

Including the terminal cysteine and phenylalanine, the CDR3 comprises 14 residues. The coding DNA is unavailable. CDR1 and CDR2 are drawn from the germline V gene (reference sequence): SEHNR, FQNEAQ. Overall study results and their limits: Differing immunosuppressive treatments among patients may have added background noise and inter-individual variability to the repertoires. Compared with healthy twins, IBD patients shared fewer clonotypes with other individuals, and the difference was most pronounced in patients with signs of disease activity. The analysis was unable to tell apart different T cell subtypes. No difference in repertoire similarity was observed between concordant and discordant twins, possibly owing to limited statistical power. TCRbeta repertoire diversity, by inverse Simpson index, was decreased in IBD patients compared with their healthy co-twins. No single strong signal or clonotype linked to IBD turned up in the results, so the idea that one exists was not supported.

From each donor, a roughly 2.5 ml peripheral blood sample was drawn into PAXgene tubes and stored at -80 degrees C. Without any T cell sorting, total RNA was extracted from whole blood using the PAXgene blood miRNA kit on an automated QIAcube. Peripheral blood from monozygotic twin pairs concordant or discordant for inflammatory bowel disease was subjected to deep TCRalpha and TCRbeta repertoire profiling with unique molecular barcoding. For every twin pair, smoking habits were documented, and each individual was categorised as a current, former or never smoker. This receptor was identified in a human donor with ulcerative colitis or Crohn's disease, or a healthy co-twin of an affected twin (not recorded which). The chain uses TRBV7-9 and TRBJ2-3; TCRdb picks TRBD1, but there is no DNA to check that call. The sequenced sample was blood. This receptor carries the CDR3 CASSLDGGTDTQYF.